The rows below give T cell receptor beta chains drawn from one sample of a study of cytomegalovirus exposure and HLA in healthy donors. Assay used: immunoSEQ multiplex PCR; TCRdb lists only in-frame clones, some missing. Of under 200,000 clones listed, 79% are singletons. The sample taken for sequencing was PBMCs. The receptors stem from a woman in her 50s in good health and CMV-seronegative. Both conserved end residues are part of each CDR3. D genes are given only for firm matches. Clone size appears in some rows only: once, few, many, or a class for an expanded clone.

>few|TRBJ2-7|TRBV25-1|-
CASSESTETYEQYF
TGTGCCAGCAGTGAATCGACAGAAACCTACGAGCAGTACTTC
>few|TRBJ1-1|TRBV6-6|-
CASSDNRRANTEAFF
TGTGCCAGCAGTGACAACAGGAGGGCGAACACTGAAGCTTTCTTT
>-|TRBJ2-7|TRBV28|TRBD2
CASTPVGGLAGGPSLLGVFYEQYF
TGTGCCAGCACCCCGGTTGGGGGGCTAGCGGGAGGCCCTTCCCTGTTAGGGGTTTTCTACGAGCAGTACTTC
>once|TRBJ1-3|TRBV5-8|-
CASSRGVYGNTIYF
TGTGCCAGCTCCCGGGGTGTTTATGGAAACACCATATATTTT
>-|TRBJ1-2|TRBV29-1|TRBD1
CSVRDRGQGYTF
TGCAGCGTTCGGGACAGGGGGCAGGGCTACACCTTC
>-|TRBJ2-7|TRBV25-1|-
CASSEPGAGEDEQYF
TGTGCCAGCAGTGAACCGGGGGCGGGGGAGGACGAGCAGTACTTC
>few|TRBJ1-4|TRBV7-2|TRBD1
CASSPRQGYNEKLFF
TGTGCCAGCAGCCCCCGACAGGGGTATAATGAAAAACTGTTTTTT
>-|TRBJ2-7|TRBV7-9|TRBD1
CSSSTASGTENYEQYF
TGTTCCAGCAGCACCGCATCGGGGACAGAAAACTACGAGCAGTACTTC
>-|TRBJ2-1|TRBV9|-
CASSVGKGINEQFF
TGTGCCAGCAGCGTAGGAAAGGGGATCAATGAGCAGTTCTTC
>-|TRBJ2-1|TRBV4-1|-
CASSQPASVYNEQFF
TGCGCCAGCAGCCAACCCGCTAGCGTTTACAATGAGCAGTTCTTC
>-|TRBJ1-1|TRBV6-5|TRBD1
CASSRDSQNTEAFF
TGTGCCAGCAGTCGGGACAGTCAGAACACTGAAGCTTTCTTT
>-|TRBJ2-1|TRBV7-3|-
CASSFFSGEQFF
TGTGCCAGCAGCTTTTTTTCAGGGGAGCAGTTCTTC
>few|TRBJ2-2|TRBV10-3|TRBD1
CAIRDRVTGELFF
TGTGCCATCCGGGACAGGGTCACCGGGGAGCTGTTTTTT